The present entry profiles one T cell receptor beta chain with its context. How the authors handled the data: By means of reference gene primer amplification, nucleated cell counts were estimated. Generated by immunoSEQ multiplex PCR, the TCRdb table keeps only in-frame clones and is missing some. V and J calls and clone size are as listed in that table; D and trimming were resolved from the DNA. The sample contains some 140,000 clones, almost 85% of which appear only once. This record belongs to a study of blood T cell repertoires in COVID-19. Recruitment covered over 20 US areas and drew participants whose ages spanned 18 to 89 years. The CDR3 spans 17 residues. The trim removed 1 base at V and 0 bases at J, leaving 2 bases unmatched. From germline, CDR1 is LGHNA and CDR2 YSLEER.

This TCR derives from a man between 40 and 49 years old with acute COVID-19. This chain connects TRBV4-3 to TRBJ2-6, with 8 bases aligning to TRBD1. The sequenced sample consisted of PBMCs or T cells enriched from blood (not recorded which). The CDR3, as DNA: TGCGCCAGCAGCCAAGGGACAGGGAGCTCTGGGGCCAACGTCCTGACTTTC. Translated, it gives CASSQGTGSSGANVLTF.